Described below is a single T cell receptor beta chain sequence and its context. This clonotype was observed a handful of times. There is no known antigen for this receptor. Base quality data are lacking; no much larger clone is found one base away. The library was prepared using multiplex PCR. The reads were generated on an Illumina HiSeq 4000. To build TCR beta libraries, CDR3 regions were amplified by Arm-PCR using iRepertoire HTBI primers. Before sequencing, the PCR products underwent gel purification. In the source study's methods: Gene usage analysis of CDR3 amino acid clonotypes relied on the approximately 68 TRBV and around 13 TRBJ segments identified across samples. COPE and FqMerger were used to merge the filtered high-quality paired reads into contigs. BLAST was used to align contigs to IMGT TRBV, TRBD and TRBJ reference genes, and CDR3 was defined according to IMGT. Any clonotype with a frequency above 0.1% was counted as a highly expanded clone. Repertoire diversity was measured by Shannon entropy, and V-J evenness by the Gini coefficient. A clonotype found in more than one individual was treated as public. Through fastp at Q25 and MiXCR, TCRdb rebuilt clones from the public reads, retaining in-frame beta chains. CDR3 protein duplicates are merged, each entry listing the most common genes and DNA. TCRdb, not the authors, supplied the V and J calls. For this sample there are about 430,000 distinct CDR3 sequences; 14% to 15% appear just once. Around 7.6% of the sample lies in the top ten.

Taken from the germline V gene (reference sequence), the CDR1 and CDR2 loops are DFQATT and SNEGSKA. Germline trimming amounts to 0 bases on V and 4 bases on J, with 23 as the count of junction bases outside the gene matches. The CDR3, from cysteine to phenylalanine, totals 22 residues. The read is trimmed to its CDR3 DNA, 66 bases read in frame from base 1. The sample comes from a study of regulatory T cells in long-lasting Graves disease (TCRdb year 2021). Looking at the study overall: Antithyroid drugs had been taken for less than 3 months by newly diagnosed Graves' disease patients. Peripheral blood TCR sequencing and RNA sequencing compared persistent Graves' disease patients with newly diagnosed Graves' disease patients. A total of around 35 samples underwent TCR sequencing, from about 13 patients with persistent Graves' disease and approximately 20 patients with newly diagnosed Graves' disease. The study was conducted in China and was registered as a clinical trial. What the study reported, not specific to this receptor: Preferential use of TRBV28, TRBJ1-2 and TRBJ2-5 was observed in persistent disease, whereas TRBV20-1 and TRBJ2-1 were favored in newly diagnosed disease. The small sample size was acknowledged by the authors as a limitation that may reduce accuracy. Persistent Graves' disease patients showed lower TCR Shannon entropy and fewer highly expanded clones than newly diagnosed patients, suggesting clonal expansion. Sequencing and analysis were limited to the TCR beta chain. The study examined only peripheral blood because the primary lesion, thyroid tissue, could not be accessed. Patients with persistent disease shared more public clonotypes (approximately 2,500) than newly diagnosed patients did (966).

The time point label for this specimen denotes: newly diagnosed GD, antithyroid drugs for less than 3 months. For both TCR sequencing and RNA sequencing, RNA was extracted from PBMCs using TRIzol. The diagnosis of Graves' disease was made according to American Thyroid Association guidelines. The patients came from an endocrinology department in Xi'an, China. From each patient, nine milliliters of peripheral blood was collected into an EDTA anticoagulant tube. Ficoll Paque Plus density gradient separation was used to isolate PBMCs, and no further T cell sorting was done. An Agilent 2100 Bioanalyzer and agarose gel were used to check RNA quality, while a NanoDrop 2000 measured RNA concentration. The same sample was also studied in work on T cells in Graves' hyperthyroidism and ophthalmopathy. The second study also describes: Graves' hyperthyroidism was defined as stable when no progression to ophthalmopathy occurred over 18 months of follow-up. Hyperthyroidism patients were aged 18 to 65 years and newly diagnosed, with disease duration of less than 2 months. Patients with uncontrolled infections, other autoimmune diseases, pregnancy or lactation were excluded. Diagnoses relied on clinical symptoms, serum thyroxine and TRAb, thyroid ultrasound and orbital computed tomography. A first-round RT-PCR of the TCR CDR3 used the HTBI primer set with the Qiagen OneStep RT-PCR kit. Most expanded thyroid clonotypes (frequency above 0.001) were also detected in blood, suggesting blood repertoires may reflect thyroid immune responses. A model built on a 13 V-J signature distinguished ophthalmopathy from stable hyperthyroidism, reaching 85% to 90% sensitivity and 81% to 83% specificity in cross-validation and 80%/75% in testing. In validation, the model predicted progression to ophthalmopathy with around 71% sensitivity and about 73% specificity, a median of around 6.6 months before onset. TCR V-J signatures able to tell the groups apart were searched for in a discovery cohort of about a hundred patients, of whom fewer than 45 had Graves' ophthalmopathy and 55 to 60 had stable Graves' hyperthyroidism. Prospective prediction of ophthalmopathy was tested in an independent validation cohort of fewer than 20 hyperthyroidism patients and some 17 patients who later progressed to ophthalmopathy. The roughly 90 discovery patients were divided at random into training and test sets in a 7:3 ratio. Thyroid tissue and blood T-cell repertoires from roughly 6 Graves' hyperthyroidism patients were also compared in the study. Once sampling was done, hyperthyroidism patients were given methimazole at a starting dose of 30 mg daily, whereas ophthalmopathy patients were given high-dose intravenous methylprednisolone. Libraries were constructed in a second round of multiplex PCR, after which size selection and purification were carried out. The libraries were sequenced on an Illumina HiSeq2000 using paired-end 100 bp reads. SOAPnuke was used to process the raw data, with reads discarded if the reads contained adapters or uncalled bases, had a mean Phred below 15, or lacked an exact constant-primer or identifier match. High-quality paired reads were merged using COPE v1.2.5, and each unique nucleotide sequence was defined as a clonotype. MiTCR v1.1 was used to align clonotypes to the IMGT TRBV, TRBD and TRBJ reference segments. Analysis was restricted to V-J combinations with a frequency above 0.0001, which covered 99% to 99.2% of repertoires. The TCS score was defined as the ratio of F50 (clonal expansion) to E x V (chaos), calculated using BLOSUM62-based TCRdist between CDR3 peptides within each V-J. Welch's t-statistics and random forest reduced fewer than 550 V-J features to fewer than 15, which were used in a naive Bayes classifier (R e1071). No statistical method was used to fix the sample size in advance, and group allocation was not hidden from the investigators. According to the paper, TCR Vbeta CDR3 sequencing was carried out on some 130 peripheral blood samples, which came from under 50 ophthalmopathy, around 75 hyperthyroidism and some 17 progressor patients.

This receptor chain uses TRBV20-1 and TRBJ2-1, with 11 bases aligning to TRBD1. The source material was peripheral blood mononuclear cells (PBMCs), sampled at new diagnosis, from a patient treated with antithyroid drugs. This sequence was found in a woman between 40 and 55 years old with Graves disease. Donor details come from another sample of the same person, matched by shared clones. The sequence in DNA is TGCAGTGCTAGAGATGGATGGGACAGGGGGTTTAGCGGGAATGGTTTATACAATGAGCAGTTCTTC. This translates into CSARDGWDRGFSGNGLYNEQFF.